This TCR beta chain emerged from a study of T cells expressing NK-cell markers. Study background: From sorted CD3+CD56+NKG2C+, CD3+CD56+NKG2C- and CD3+CD56-NKG2C+ T cells came the TCR beta repertoires. Seven HCMV-seropositive donors and one seronegative donor made up the eight sequenced donors. Study results and caveats: Clones of NKG2C+ T cells that had expanded were of unclear HCMV specificity.

The CDR3 has 16 residues. TCRdb re-called the 5' RACE reads, yielding one record per CDR3 amino acid sequence without DNA. This table holds tens of thousands of distinct CDR3 sequences. On this clonotype: As yet, its antigen is unknown.

The sample consisted of blood T cells: a sorted CD56 or NKG2C T cell subset, CD4+ or CD8+ T cells, or bulk PBMC T cells (not recorded which). V usage is TRBV12-3 or TRBV12-4 and J usage is TRBJ2-1; TCRdb lists TRBD2, though no DNA is available to test this call. This TCR was sampled from a woman between 18 and 75 years old in good health. Here the CDR3 reads CASSRRLAGGPWEQFF.